These 26 T cell receptor beta chains were all obtained from the same sample, sequenced in a study of OX40 agonist ivuxolimab in advanced cancers. The method was immunoSEQ multiplex PCR; TCRdb's version includes in-frame clones alone and lacks a portion of them. The table has roughly 80,000 clones, approximately 84% seen once. The source material was CD4+ or CD8+ T cells sorted from blood, sampled in a trial of the OX40 agonist ivuxolimab. The origin of the receptors is an adult with an advanced solid tumor such as melanoma, head and neck, liver or kidney cancer.

This chain joins TRBV18 and TRBJ1-3, with unresolved D. The CDR3 is 14 amino acids. The V gene's germline CDR1 is KGHSH and CDR2 LQKENI. V was cut by 3 bases and J by 3 bases, with 9 bases left in between. The CDR3 reads CASSPGLVGNTIYF. For the CDR3, the DNA is TGTGCCAGCTCACCCGGACTAGTTGGAAACACCATATATTTT.

The chain uses TRBV6-4 and TRBJ2-7, with D tentatively TRBD2 (7 bases). Deletions cut 3 bases from V and 1 base from J, with 13 bases between. Germline V CDR1 and CDR2: MRHNA, SNTAGT. CDR3 length: 15 amino acids. The CDR3 coding sequence is TGTGCCAGCAGTGAAGGGGGGGAAAGTTCCTACGAGCAGTACTTC. Translated, it gives CASSEGGESSYEQYF.

CDR3 sequence reads: CASSELGTIQETQYF. CDR3 nucleotide sequence: TGTGCCAGCAGCGAGTTAGGGACTATCCAAGAGACCCAGTACTTC. This chain connects TRBV9 to TRBJ2-5, with 7 bases fitting TRBD2. CDR3 length equals 15 residues. Germline values: CDR1 SGDLS, CDR2 YYNGEE. Trimming removed 3 bases from V and 1 base from J; junction bases left unmatched: 6.

This chain joins TRBV18 and TRBJ2-5, with D maybe TRBD2 (5 bases). Germline V gene sequence: CDR1 KGHSH, CDR2 LQKENI. Trimming removed 2 bases from V and 5 bases from J, with 15 bases in between. The CDR3 is 15 residues long. CDR3 loop: CASSPRLAQGETQYF. The CDR3 coding sequence is TGTGCCAGCTCACCAAGGCTAGCCCAAGGCGAGACCCAGTACTTC.

This clone has more than one count but fewer than ten. Other DNA variants within this sample encode the same CDR3. The chain is built from TRBV9 and TRBJ1-5, with a weak D call TRBD1 (5 bases). V lost 0 bases to trimming and J lost 4 bases, with 8 bases between them. Germline V gene sequence: CDR1 SGDLS, CDR2 YYNGEE. The CDR3 contains 14 residues. CDR3 nucleotide sequence: TGTGCCAGCAGCGTAGCGGGGGGAAATCAGCCCCAGCATTTT. Residues: CASSVAGGNQPQHF.

A few counts support this clone. The V call is TRBV5-1, the J call TRBJ1-2; D may be TRBD1 (5 bases). Trimming cost V 1 base and J 4 bases, with 11 bases left between them. The CDR3 consists of 14 residues. CDR1 is SGHRS and CDR2 is YFSETQ in the germline V gene. The CDR3 sequence is CASSLQGVGYGYTF. CDR3 DNA sequence: TGCGCCAGCAGCTTGCAGGGAGTGGGCTATGGCTACACCTTC.

The chain employs TRBV25-1 and TRBJ1-2, with 7 bases identical to TRBD1. The CDR3 is made up of 14 amino acids. Looked up from germline, CDR1 is MGHDK and CDR2 is SYGVNS. V lost 9 bases to trimming and J lost 4 bases; unmatched junction nucleotides: 11. The CDR3 nucleotides read TGTGCCAGTCAACCCCCGGGACAGCTCTATGGCTACACCTTC. As protein: CASQPPGQLYGYTF.

This clone is a singleton in its sample. The rearrangement joins TRBV29-1 to TRBJ2-1; D may be TRBD1 or TRBD2 (5 bases each). The V end was cut by 7 bases, the J end by 0 bases, with 19 bases between. This CDR3 spans 16 amino acids. Germline V lookup: CDR1 SQVTM, CDR2 ANQGSEA. The CDR3, as DNA: TGCAGCGCCCCTGTCCCAGGGACGGGCTCCTACAATGAGCAGTTCTTC. Protein: CSAPVPGTGSYNEQFF.

The chain has TRBV4-1 and TRBJ1-6; D not certain. Germline assignment: CDR1 MGHRA and CDR2 YSYEKL. V was pared by 1 base and J by 10 bases, with 5 bases between. The CDR3 extends over 12 amino acids. The CDR3 sequence is CASSQGQSPLHF. The CDR3 DNA follows: TGCGCCAGCAGCCAAGGTCAATCACCCCTCCACTTT.

The V gene is TRBV21-1, the J gene TRBJ2-1; TRBD2 is the table's D call, not checked against the DNA. TRBV21-1 is reported as a pseudogene. The CDR3 is made up of 15 amino acids. CDR3 loop: CASSKDWVSYNEQFF. CDR3 DNA: TGTGCCAGCAGCAAGGACTGGGTCTCCTACAATGAGCAGTTCTTC.

The rearrangement links TRBV5-4 to TRBJ1-1; possible D gene TRBD1, 5 bases. CDR1 and CDR2 from the germline V gene are SGHNT and YYREEE (reference sequence). This CDR3 spans 13 amino acids. Trimming stripped 0 bases from V and 6 bases from J, with 9 bases between. CDR3 loop: CASSLAGLAEAFF. The CDR3 coding sequence is TGTGCCAGCAGCTTGGCGGGGCTAGCTGAAGCTTTCTTT. Variable domain in full (rest from reference TRBV5-4 and TRBJ1-1): ETGVTQSPTHLIKTRGQQVTLRCSSQSGHNTVSWYQQALGQGPQFIFQYYREEENGRGNFPPRFSGLQFPNYSSELNVNALELDDSALYLCASSLAGLAEAFFGQGTRLTVV.

The chain recombines TRBV11-2 with TRBJ2-2; D is ambiguous. V was shortened by 5 bases and J by 0 bases, with 4 bases between the two germline ends. Germline-derived CDR1 and CDR2 are SGHAT and FQNNGV. This CDR3 is 13 amino acids long. CDR3 sequence: CASSRSNTGELFF. DNA for the CDR3: TGTGCCAGCAGCCGATCGAACACCGGGGAGCTGTTTTTT.

The chain recombines TRBV9 with TRBJ1-3, with D perhaps TRBD1 (5 bases). With 4 bases removed from V and 0 bases from J, the gap between germline ends came to 14 bases. Germline CDR1 reads SGDLS; CDR2 reads YYNGEE. This CDR3 contains 16 residues. The CDR3 reads CASSSGRGVSGNTIYF. DNA for the CDR3: TGTGCCAGCAGCTCTGGCAGAGGGGTCTCTGGAAACACCATATATTTT.

Here the CDR3 reads CASSPAGQGAIWYGYTF. The CDR3 nucleotides are TGTGCCAGCTCACCAGCGGGACAGGGGGCAATCTGGTATGGCTACACCTTC. The chain couples TRBV18 to TRBJ1-2, with 12 bases lining up with TRBD1. This CDR3 region has 17 residues. Germline V lookup: CDR1 KGHSH, CDR2 LQKENI. The trim removed 2 bases at V and 5 bases at J, leaving 9 bases unmatched.

This chain uses TRBV6-4 with TRBJ2-1; 9 bases map to TRBD1. CDR1 is MRHNA, CDR2 SNTAGT, per germline. The V and J ends lost 0 bases and 6 bases, in that order; junction bases with no gene match: 9. The CDR3 is made up of 17 amino acids. The CDR3 sequence: CASSDSEWGTGSNEQFF. As DNA, the CDR3 is TGTGCCAGCAGTGACTCTGAATGGGGGACAGGGTCCAATGAGCAGTTCTTC.

V usage is TRBV25-1 and J usage is TRBJ2-1; D is unresolved. V shed 2 bases and J shed 4 bases, with 6 bases lying between them. CDR1 is MGHDK and CDR2 is SYGVNS in the germline V gene. There are 13 residues in the CDR3. The CDR3 region has the DNA TGTGCCAGCAGTGAACCCCGTTACAATGAGCAGTTCTTC. Residues: CASSEPRYNEQFF.

The CDR3 coding sequence is TGCAGCGCCCTCCGGGGAAAAAACATTCAGTACTTC. Amino acid sequence: CSALRGKNIQYF. The chain joins TRBV29-1 to TRBJ2-4; TRBD2 might be the D (5 bases). V lost 7 bases to trimming and J lost 4 bases, with 11 bases between them. The CDR3 length is 12 residues. Germline CDR1 is SQVTM and CDR2 is ANQGSEA.

The rearrangement links TRBV4-1 to TRBJ2-2, with TRBD2 matching 11 bases. The germline CDR1 and CDR2 sequences are MGHRA and YSYEKL. The J segment lost 7 bases and the V segment lost 4 bases, leaving 11 bases of the junction unmatched. The CDR3 is 17 amino acids. The CDR3 region is CASSLQTPSGGYGELFF. In nucleotides, the CDR3 is TGCGCCAGCAGCCTCCAAACGCCTAGCGGGGGGTACGGGGAGCTGTTTTTT.

This sequence joins TRBV7-9 and TRBJ1-4; 9 positions agree with TRBD1. This CDR3 is built from 16 residues. J gave up 4 bases and V 5 bases, and 8 bases lay outside the gene matches. Germline CDR1 SEHNR, CDR2 FQNEAQ (reference sequence). CDR3 DNA: TGTGCCAGCAGCCCCTGGACAGGGGCGGGTAATGAAAAACTGTTTTTT. This sequence encodes CASSPWTGAGNEKLFF.

The chain carries TRBV27 and TRBJ1-6, with a possible D match to TRBD1 (5 bases). There are 14 residues in the CDR3. Trimming left V 2 bases short and J 7 bases short, with 9 bases between. The germline CDR1 and CDR2 sequences are MNHEY and SMNVEV (reference sequence). Here the CDR3 reads CASSLDSLNSPLHF. In DNA form, the CDR3 reads TGTGCCAGCAGTTTAGACAGCTTGAATTCACCCCTCCACTTT.

This chain connects TRBV7-9 to TRBJ2-7; TRBD1 matches at 9 bases. The CDR3 consists of 15 residues. V shed 5 bases, J shed 6 bases, and the junction held 11 bases outside the gene matches. The germline V gene has CDR1 SEHNR and CDR2 FQNEAQ (reference sequence). CDR3 nucleotides: TGTGCCAGCAGCGTCCCCGGGACAGGGACGGCCGAGCAGTACTTC. It is translated as CASSVPGTGTAEQYF. The variable domain in full, completed from reference TRBV7-9 and TRBJ2-7, reads DTGVSQNPRHKITKRGQNVTFRCDPISEHNRLYWYRQTLGQGPEFLTYFQNEAQLEKSRLLSDRFSAERPKGSFSTLEIQRTEQGDSAMYLCASSVPGTGTAEQYFGPGTRLTVT.

The gene calls are TRBV6-5 and TRBJ2-2; D possibly matches TRBD1 or TRBD2 (5 bases each). The germline V gene encodes CDR1 MNHEY and CDR2 SVGAGI. Trimming shortened V by 7 bases and J by 7 bases, and 7 bases separated the two germline ends. The CDR3 covers 11 residues. Here the CDR3 DNA reads TGTGCCAGCACGAGGGGCGGGGAGCTGTTTTTT. It yields the protein CASTRGGELFF.

The CDR3 sequence: CASRVGSSTDTQYF. The CDR3 region has the DNA TGTGCCAGCAGAGTCGGAAGTAGCACAGATACGCAGTATTTT. The chain employs TRBV7-8 and TRBJ2-3; no definite D call. Trimming removed 6 bases at V and 0 bases at J, with 10 bases between. The CDR3 has 14 residues. Germline V lookup: CDR1 SGHVS, CDR2 FQNEAQ.

V and J are TRBV2 and TRBJ1-1; possibly TRBD1 for D (5 bases). Trimming took off 11 bases at V and 1 base at J, with 11 bases between the two ends. The germline V gene has CDR1 SNHLY and CDR2 FYNNEI. The CDR3 contains 12 residues. The CDR3: CAQKTGNTEAFF. In DNA form, the CDR3 reads TGTGCCCAAAAAACAGGGAACACTGAAGCTTTCTTT.

J is TRBJ1-1 and V is TRBV6-5; 7 positions agree with TRBD1. There are 13 residues in the CDR3. Trimming at V came to 10 bases and at J to 8 bases, leaving 13 bases not matched to a gene. Germline CDR1 is MNHEY and CDR2 is SVGAGI. The CDR3 region is CATKSGPGQEAFF. The DNA of the CDR3 is TGTGCCACCAAATCTGGACCGGGACAGGAAGCTTTCTTT.

This clone was picked up one time. The chain recombines TRBV29-1 with TRBJ1-1; D not resolved. Germline values: CDR1 SQVTM, CDR2 ANQGSEA. V lost 7 bases to trimming and J lost 1 base, with 10 bases between them. The CDR3 is 12 amino acids. The CDR3, as DNA: TGCAGCGGCAGAGGTGGGAACACTGAAGCTTTCTTT. Encoded protein: CSGRGGNTEAFF.